This TCR beta chain was identified during a study of CD4 T cells in relation to SARS-CoV-2 and coronaviruses. The CDR3 contains 13 residues. The V and J ends lost 3 bases and 3 bases respectively, with 8 bases between them. CDR1 is MNHEY and CDR2 is SMNVEV in the germline V gene (reference sequence). Using immunoSEQ multiplex PCR, the repertoire was profiled, and TCRdb retains in-frame clones only, with some absent. This table holds tens of thousands of clones, roughly 73% found once. To note about this clone: Its cognate antigen is unknown.

The genes are TRBV27 and TRBJ2-5; D perhaps matches TRBD1 (5 bases). Sequencing used memory CD4+ T cells from PBMCs, cultured in vitro. The receptor's source is an adult with COVID-19. The chain's CDR3 is CASSFRGKETQYF. DNA of the CDR3: TGTGCCAGCAGTTTTAGGGGCAAAGAGACCCAGTACTTC.